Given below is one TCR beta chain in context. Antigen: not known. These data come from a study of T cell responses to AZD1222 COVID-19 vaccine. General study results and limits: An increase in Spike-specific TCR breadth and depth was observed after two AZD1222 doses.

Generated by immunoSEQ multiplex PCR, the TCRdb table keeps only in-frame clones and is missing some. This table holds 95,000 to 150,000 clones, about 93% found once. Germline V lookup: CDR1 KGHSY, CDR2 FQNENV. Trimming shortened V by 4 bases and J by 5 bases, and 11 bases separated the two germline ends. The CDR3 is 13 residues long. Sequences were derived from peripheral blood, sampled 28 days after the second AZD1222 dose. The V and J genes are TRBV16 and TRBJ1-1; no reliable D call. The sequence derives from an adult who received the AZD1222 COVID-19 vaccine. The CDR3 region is CASSPTRDTEAFF. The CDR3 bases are TGTGCCAGCAGCCCCACTAGGGATACTGAAGCTTTCTTT.